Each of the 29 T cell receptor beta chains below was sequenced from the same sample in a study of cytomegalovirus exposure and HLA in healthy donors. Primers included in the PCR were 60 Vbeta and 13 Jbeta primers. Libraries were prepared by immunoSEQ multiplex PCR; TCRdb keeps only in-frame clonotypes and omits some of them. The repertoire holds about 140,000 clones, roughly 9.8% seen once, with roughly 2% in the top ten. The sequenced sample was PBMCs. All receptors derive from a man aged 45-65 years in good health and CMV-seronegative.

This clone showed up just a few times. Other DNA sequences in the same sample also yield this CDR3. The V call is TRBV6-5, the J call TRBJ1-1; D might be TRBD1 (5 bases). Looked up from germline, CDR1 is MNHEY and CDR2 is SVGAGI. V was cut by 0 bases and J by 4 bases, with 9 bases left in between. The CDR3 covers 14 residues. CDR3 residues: CASSYSQGSTEAFF. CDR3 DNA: TGTGCCAGCAGTTACTCGCAGGGCAGCACTGAAGCTTTCTTT.

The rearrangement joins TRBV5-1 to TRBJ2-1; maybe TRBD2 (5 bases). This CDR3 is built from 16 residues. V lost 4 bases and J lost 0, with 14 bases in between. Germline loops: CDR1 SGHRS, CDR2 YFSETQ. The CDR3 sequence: CASSPYIGSSYNEQFF. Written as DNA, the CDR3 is TGCGCCAGCAGCCCGTATATTGGGAGCTCCTACAATGAGCAGTTCTTC. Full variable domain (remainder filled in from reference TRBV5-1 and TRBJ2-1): KAGVTQTPRYLIKTRGQQVTLSCSPISGHRSVSWYQQTPGQGLQFLFEYFSETQRNKGNFPGRFSGRQFSNSRSEMNVSTLELGDSALYLCASSPYIGSSYNEQFFGPGTRLTVL.

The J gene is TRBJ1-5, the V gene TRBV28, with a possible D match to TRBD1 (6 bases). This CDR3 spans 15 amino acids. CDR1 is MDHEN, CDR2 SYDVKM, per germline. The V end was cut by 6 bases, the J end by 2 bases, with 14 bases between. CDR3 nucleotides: TGTGCCAGCAGCTCCACAGGGAATCGCAATCAGCCCCAGCATTTT. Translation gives CASSSTGNRNQPQHF.

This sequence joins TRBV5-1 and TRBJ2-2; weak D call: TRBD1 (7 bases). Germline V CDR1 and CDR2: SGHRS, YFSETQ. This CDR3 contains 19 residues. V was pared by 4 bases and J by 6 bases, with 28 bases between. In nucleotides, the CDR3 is TGCGCCAGCAGCCCCACCCCCGCTGGCGGGACAGATGTGGCCGGGGAGCTGTTTTTT. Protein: CASSPTPAGGTDVAGELFF.

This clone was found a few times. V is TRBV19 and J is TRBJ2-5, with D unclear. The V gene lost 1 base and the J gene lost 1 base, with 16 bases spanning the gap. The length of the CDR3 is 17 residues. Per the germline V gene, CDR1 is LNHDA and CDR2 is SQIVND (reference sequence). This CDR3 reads CASSIASEDRIQETQYF. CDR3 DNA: TGTGCCAGTAGTATAGCGAGTGAGGATCGGATCCAAGAGACCCAGTACTTC. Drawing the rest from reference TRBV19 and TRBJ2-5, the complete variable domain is DGGITQSPKYLFRKEGQNVTLSCEQNLNHDAMYWYRQDPGQGLRLIYYSQIVNDFQKGDIAEGYSVSREKKESFPLTVTSAQKNPTAFYLCASSIASEDRIQETQYFGPGTRLLVL.

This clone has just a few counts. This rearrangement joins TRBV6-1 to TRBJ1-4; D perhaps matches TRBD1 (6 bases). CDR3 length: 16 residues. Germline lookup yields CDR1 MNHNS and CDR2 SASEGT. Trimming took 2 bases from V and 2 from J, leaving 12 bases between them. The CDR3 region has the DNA TGTGCCAGCAGTGAATTCAGGGGCCGGACTAATGAAAAACTGTTTTTT. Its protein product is CASSEFRGRTNEKLFF.

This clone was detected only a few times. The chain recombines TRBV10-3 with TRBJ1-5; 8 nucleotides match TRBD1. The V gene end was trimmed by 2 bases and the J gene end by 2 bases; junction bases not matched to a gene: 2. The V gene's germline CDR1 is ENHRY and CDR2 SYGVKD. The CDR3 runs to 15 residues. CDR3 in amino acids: CAISETGGGNQPQHF. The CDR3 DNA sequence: TGTGCCATCAGTGAGACAGGGGGGGGCAATCAGCCCCAGCATTTT.

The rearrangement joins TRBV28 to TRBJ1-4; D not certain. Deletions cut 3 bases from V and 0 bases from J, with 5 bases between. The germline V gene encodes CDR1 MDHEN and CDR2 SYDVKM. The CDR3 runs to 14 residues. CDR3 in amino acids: CASSLVATNEKLFF. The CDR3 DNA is TGTGCCAGCAGTTTGGTAGCAACTAATGAAAAACTGTTTTTT. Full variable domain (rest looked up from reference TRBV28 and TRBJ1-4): DVKVTQSSRYLVKRTGEKVFLECVQDMDHENMFWYRQDPGLGLRLIYFSYDVKMKEKGDIPEGYSVSREKKERFSLILESASTNQTSMYLCASSLVATNEKLFFGSGTQLSVL.

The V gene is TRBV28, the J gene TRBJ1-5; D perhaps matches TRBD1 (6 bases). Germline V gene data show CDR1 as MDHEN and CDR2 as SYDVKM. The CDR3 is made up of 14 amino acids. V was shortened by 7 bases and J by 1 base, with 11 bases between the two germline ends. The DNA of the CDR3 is TGTGCCAGCATCCTCGGACAGAGCAATCAGCCCCAGCATTTT. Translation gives CASILGQSNQPQHF. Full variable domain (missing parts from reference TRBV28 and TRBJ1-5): DVKVTQSSRYLVKRTGEKVFLECVQDMDHENMFWYRQDPGLGLRLIYFSYDVKMKEKGDIPEGYSVSREKKERFSLILESASTNQTSMYLCASILGQSNQPQHFGDGTRLSIL.

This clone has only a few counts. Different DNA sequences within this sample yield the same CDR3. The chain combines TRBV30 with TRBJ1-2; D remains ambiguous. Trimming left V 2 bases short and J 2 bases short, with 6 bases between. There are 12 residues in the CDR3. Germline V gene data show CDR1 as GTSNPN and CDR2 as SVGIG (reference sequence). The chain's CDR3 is CAWSRVNYGYTF. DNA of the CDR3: TGTGCCTGGAGTCGCGTCAACTATGGCTACACCTTC.

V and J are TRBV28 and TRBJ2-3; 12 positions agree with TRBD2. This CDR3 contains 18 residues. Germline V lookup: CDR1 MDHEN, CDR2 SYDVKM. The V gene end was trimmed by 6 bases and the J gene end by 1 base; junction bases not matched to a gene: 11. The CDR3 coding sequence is TGTGCCAGCAGGCCCTTTCTAGCGGGAGGGAGGGGCACAGATACGCAGTATTTT. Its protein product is CASRPFLAGGRGTDTQYF. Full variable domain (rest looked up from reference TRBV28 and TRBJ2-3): DVKVTQSSRYLVKRTGEKVFLECVQDMDHENMFWYRQDPGLGLRLIYFSYDVKMKEKGDIPEGYSVSREKKERFSLILESASTNQTSMYLCASRPFLAGGRGTDTQYFGPGTRLTVL.

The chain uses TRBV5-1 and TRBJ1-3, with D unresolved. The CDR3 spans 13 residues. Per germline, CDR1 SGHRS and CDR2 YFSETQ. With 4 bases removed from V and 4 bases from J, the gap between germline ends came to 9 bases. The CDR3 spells CASSEGGGNTIYF. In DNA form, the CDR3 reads TGCGCCAGCAGCGAGGGTGGGGGAAACACCATATATTTT.

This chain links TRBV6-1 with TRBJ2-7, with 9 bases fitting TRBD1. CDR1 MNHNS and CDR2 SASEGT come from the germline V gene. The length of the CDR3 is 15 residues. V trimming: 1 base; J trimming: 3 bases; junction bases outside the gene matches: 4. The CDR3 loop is CASSEGTGGIYEQYF. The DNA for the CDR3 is TGTGCCAGCAGTGAAGGTACAGGGGGCATCTACGAGCAGTACTTC.

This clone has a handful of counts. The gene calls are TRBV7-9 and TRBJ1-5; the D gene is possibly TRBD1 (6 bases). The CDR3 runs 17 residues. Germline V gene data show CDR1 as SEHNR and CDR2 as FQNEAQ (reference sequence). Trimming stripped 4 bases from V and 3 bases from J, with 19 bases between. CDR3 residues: CASSYEGERGINQPQHF. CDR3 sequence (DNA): TGTGCCAGCAGCTACGAGGGGGAGAGAGGAATCAATCAGCCCCAGCATTTT.

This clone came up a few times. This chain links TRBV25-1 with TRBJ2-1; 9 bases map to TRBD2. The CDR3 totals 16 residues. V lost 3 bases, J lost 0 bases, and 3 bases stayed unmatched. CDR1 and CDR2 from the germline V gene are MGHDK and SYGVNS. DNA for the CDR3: TGTGCCAGCAGTGAGGCAGCGGGGGGCTCCTACAATGAGCAGTTCTTC. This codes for CASSEAAGGSYNEQFF.

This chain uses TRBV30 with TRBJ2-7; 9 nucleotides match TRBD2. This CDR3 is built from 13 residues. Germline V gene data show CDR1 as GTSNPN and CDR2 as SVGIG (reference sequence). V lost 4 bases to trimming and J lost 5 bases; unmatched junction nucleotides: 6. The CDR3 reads CAWTSSGTDEQYF. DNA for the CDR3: TGTGCCTGGACTTCTAGCGGGACTGACGAGCAGTACTTC. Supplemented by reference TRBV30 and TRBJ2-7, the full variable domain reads SQTIHQWPATLVQPVGSPLSLECTVEGTSNPNLYWYRQAAGRGLQLLFYSVGIGQISSEVPQNLSASRPQDRQFILSSKKLLLSDSGFYLCAWTSSGTDEQYFGPGTRLTVT.

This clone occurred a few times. This CDR3 reads CASTLAGGATPNVYNEQFF. The CDR3 DNA sequence: TGTGCCAGCACCCTAGCCGGGGGGGCGACGCCTAACGTTTACAATGAGCAGTTCTTC. The J gene is TRBJ2-1, the V gene TRBV2, with 8 nucleotides matching TRBD2. This CDR3 has 19 amino acids. The germline V gene has CDR1 SNHLY and CDR2 FYNNEI. V was clipped by 7 bases and J by 4 bases; unmatched bases: 21. Supplemented by reference TRBV2 and TRBJ2-1, the full variable domain reads EPEVTQTPSHQVTQMGQEVILRCVPISNHLYFYWYRQILGQKVEFLVSFYNNEISEKSEIFDDQFSVERPDGSNFTLKIRSTKLEDSAMYFCASTLAGGATPNVYNEQFFGPGTRLTVL.

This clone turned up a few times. The CDR3 protein is CASRVVGGTSGANVLTF. The CDR3, as DNA: TGTGCCAGTCGCGTTGTGGGGGGTACCTCTGGGGCCAACGTCCTGACTTTC. V gene TRBV19 combines with J gene TRBJ2-6, with D possibly matching TRBD2 (6 bases). Looked up from germline, CDR1 is LNHDA and CDR2 is SQIVND (reference sequence). This CDR3 has 17 residues. Trimming stripped 8 bases from V and 0 bases from J, with 17 bases between.

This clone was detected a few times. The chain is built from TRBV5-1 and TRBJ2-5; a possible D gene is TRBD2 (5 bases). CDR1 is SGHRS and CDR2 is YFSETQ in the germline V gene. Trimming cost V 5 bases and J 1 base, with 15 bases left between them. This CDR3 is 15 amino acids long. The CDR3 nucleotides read TGCGCCAGCAGGGGGAGCGGCAACCCCCAAGAGACCCAGTACTTC. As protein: CASRGSGNPQETQYF.

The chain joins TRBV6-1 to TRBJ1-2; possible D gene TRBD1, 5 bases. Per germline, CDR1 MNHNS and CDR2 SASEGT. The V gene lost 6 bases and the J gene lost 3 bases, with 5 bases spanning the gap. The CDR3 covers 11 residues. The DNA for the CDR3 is TGTGCCAGCAGACAGGACTATGGCTACACCTTC. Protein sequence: CASRQDYGYTF.

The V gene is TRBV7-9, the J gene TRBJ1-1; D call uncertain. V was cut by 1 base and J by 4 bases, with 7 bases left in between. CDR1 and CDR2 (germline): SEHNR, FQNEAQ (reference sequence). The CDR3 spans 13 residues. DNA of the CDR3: TGTGCCAGCAGCTTAGGGGCCTTCACTGAAGCTTTCTTT. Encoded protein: CASSLGAFTEAFF.

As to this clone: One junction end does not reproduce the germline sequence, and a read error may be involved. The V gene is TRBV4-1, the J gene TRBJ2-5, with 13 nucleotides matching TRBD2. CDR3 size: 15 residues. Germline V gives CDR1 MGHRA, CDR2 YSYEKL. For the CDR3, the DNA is TGCGCCAGCGCCGGGACTAGCGGGGTTTTCGAGACTCAGTACTTC. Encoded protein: CASAGTSGVFETQYF.

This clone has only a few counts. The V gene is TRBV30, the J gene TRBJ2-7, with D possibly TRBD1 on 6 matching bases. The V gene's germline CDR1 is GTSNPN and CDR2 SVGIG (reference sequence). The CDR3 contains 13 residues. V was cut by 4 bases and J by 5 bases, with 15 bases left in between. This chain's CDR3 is CAWKGTGPHEQYF. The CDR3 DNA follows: TGTGCCTGGAAAGGCACAGGGCCCCACGAGCAGTACTTC.

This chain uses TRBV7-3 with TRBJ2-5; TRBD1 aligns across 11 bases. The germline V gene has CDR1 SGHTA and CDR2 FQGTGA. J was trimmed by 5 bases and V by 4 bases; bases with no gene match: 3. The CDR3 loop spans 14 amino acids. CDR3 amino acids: CASSWTGGGETQYF. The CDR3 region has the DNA TGTGCCAGCAGCTGGACAGGGGGCGGTGAGACCCAGTACTTC.

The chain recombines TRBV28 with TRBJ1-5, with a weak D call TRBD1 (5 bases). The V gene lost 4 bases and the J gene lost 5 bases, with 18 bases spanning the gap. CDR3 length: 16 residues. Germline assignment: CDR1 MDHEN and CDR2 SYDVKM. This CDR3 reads CASSYTGGREDQPQHF. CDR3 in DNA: TGTGCCAGCAGTTACACGGGGGGAAGGGAAGATCAGCCCCAGCATTTT.

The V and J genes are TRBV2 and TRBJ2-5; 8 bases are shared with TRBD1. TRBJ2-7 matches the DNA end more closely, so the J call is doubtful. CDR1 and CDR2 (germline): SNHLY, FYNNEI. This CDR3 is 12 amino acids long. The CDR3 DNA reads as TGTGCCAGCAGTGAGACAGGGGTCGAGCAGTACTTC. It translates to CASSETGVEQYF.

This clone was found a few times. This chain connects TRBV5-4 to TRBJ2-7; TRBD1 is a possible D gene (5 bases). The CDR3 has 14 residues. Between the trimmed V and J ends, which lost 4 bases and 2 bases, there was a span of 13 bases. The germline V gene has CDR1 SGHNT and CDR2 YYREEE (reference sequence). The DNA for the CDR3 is TGTGCCAGCAGCCTAGGGGTGAACGCCTACGAGCAGTACTTC. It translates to CASSLGVNAYEQYF.

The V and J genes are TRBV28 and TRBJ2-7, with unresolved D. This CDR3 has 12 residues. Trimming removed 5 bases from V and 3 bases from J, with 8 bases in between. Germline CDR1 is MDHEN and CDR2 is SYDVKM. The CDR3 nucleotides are TGTGCCAGCAGTCGTCAGGACTACGAGCAGTACTTC. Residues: CASSRQDYEQYF.

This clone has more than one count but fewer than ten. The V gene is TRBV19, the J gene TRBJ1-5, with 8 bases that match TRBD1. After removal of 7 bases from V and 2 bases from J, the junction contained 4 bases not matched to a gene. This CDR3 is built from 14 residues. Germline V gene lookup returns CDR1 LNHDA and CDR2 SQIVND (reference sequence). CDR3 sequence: CASNRGSGNQPQHF. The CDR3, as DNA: TGTGCCAGTAACAGGGGGTCGGGCAATCAGCCCCAGCATTTT.